Shown below are 24 T cell receptor beta chains from a single sample sequenced in a study of T cells after yellow fever vaccination (dated by TCRdb to between 2018 and 2021). The library was obtained by 5' RACE. The sequencing machine was an Illumina HiSeq 2500. The raw public data were reprocessed by TCRdb itself: fastp quality trimming at Q25, MiXCR clonotype calling, in-frame beta chains only. Entries are consolidated by CDR3 protein sequence, retaining the most common genes and DNA. This sample lists around 360,000 distinct CDR3 sequences; 11% were detected once. The ten largest clonotypes hold 15% to 20% of the sample. This specimen's treatment or condition label, interpreted: live attenuated yellow fever vaccine strain. Sequencing was performed on PBMCs, taken on the day of the first yellow fever vaccination. Receptors were obtained from a man between 18 and 35 years old who received the YFV17D yellow fever vaccine.

This rearrangement joins TRBV7-2 to TRBJ2-1; tentatively, D is TRBD2 (6 bases). V was cut by 1 base and J by 5 bases, with 12 bases left in between. The CDR3 contains 15 residues. Looked up from germline, CDR1 is SGHTA and CDR2 is FQGNSA. In nucleotides, the CDR3 is TGTGCCAGCAGCTTAGGAAACGGGGGTAACAATGAGCAGTTCTTC. Its translation: CASSLGNGGNNEQFF.

This chain joins TRBV7-3 and TRBJ2-6; the D call may be TRBD1 or TRBD2 (5 bases each). V lost 2 bases, J lost 4 bases, and 9 bases lay in between. This CDR3 has 15 residues. CDR1 and CDR2 (germline): SGHTA, FQGTGA. CDR3 protein: CASSLWGTGANVLTF. CDR3 nucleotides: TGTGCCAGCAGCTTATGGGGGACCGGGGCCAACGTCCTGACTTTC.

The J gene is TRBJ2-3, the V gene TRBV19; D may be TRBD2 (5 bases). Germline CDR1 LNHDA, CDR2 SQIVND (reference sequence). The CDR3 is 16 residues long. Trimming took 10 bases from V and 4 from J, leaving 24 bases between them. CDR3 in DNA: TGTGCCACCGCCCGCCTGGGAGCCCCCGGGGCAGATACGCAGTATTTT. Translated: CATARLGAPGADTQYF. The entire variable domain, with the rest obtained from reference TRBV19 and TRBJ2-3, is as follows: DGGITQSPKYLFRKEGQNVTLSCEQNLNHDAMYWYRQDPGQGLRLIYYSQIVNDFQKGDIAEGYSVSREKKESFPLTVTSAQKNPTAFYLCATARLGAPGADTQYFGPGTRLTVL.

The chain is built from TRBV4-1 and TRBJ2-5, with 7 bases aligning to TRBD1. The V and J ends lost 4 bases and 5 bases, in that order; junction bases with no gene match: 10. The CDR3 loop spans 15 amino acids. CDR1 is MGHRA and CDR2 is YSYEKL in the germline V gene. The DNA for the CDR3 is TGCGCCAGCAGCCCTAAACAGGGGTCCCAGGAGACCCAGTACTTC. Its translation: CASSPKQGSQETQYF.

This clonotype was picked up one time. Germline and junction disagree at one end, which may indicate a read error. The V and J genes are TRBV11-1 and TRBJ2-6; 7 bases line up with TRBD1. The germline V gene encodes CDR1 SGHAT and CDR2 FQDESV (reference sequence). The CDR3 sequence is 19 residues long. CDR3 nucleotides: TGTGGCAGCAGCCGTCCCACAGGGGTCCCCGTATCTGGGGCCAACGTCCTGACTTTC. It encodes CGSSRPTGVPVSGANVLTF. The whole variable domain, filled in from reference TRBV11-1 and TRBJ2-6, reads EAEVAQSPRYKITEKSQAVAFWCDPISGHATLYWYRQILGQGPELLVQFQDESVVDDSQLPKDRFSAERLKGVDSTLKIQPAELGDSAMYLCGSSRPTGVPVSGANVLTFGAGSRLTVL.

This chain links TRBV5-5 with TRBJ2-2; D call uncertain. With 0 bases removed from V and 1 base from J, the gap between germline ends came to 4 bases. Germline V CDR1 and CDR2: SGHKS, YYEKEE (reference sequence). The CDR3 extends over 14 amino acids. CDR3 loop: CASSLEQNTGELFF. Written as DNA, the CDR3 is TGTGCCAGCAGCTTGGAACAGAACACCGGGGAGCTGTTTTTT. The variable domain in full, completed from reference TRBV5-5 and TRBJ2-2, reads DAGVTQSPTHLIKTRGQQVTLRCSPISGHKSVSWYQQVLGQGPQFIFQYYEKEERGRGNFPDRFSARQFPNYSSELNVNALLLGDSALYLCASSLEQNTGELFFGEGSRLTVL.

The chain has TRBV4-3 and TRBJ2-3; D gene ambiguous. The V end was cut by 0 bases, the J end by 4 bases, with 8 bases between. CDR3 length equals 14 residues. Germline V gives CDR1 LGHNA, CDR2 YSLEER. CDR3 region: CASSQDHRADTQYF. In nucleotides, the CDR3 is TGCGCCAGCAGCCAAGATCACAGAGCAGATACGCAGTATTTT.

J is TRBJ2-3 and V is TRBV20-1; weak D call: TRBD2 (6 bases). The V gene's germline CDR1 is DFQATT and CDR2 SNEGSKA (reference sequence). The CDR3 runs 12 residues. V lost 5 bases to trimming and J lost 2 bases, with 8 bases between them. The CDR3 sequence: CSAGGTTDTQYF. For the CDR3, the DNA is TGCAGTGCTGGAGGGACCACAGATACGCAGTATTTT.

A few counts support this clonotype. The genes are TRBV5-1 and TRBJ2-7, with a tentative D call TRBD2 (5 bases). CDR1 is SGHRS and CDR2 is YFSETQ in the germline V gene. V was cut by 0 bases and J by 5 bases, with 6 bases left in between. The CDR3 has 12 amino acids. The CDR3 is CASSLETNEQYF. In DNA form, the CDR3 reads TGCGCCAGCAGCTTGGAGACTAACGAGCAGTACTTC.

J is TRBJ2-2 and V is TRBV12-3 or TRBV12-4; D tentatively reads TRBD1 or TRBD2 (5 bases each). The V end was cut by 8 bases, the J end by 4 bases, with 17 bases between. There are 15 residues in the CDR3. The CDR3: CASGIRGARTGELFF. CDR3 nucleotides: TGTGCCAGCGGAATCAGAGGGGCACGCACCGGGGAGCTGTTTTTT.

V and J are TRBV6-5 and TRBJ1-1; D remains unclear. The length of the CDR3 is 16 residues. Trimming cost V 4 bases and J 0 bases, with 15 bases left between them. The V gene's germline CDR1 is MNHEY and CDR2 SVGAGI. In nucleotides, the CDR3 is TGTGCCAGCAGTTTAATGATGGTGCAGGTGAACACTGAAGCTTTCTTT. It yields the protein CASSLMMVQVNTEAFF.

This chain connects TRBV19 to TRBJ2-3, with a tentative D call TRBD2 (7 bases). Germline V gives CDR1 LNHDA, CDR2 SQIVND (reference sequence). The CDR3 extends over 15 amino acids. V lost 6 bases and J lost 5, with 18 bases in between. In nucleotides, the CDR3 is TGTGCCAGTAGCCGATTGGCGGGGGCCCGAGATACGCAGTATTTT. The encoded protein is CASSRLAGARDTQYF.

This clonotype was picked up a small number of times. The V call is TRBV10-3, the J call TRBJ2-4; possible D gene TRBD2, 5 bases. CDR1 is ENHRY, CDR2 SYGVKD, per germline. This CDR3 has 13 amino acids. The V gene lost 4 bases and the J gene lost 5 bases, with 9 bases spanning the gap. This chain's CDR3 is CAISAGSENIQYF. The CDR3 nucleotides are TGTGCCATCAGTGCGGGGTCCGAAAACATTCAGTACTTC.

This chain uses TRBV20-1 with TRBJ1-2; D unresolved. Germline V gene lookup returns CDR1 DFQATT and CDR2 SNEGSKA (reference sequence). With 1 base removed from V and 4 bases from J, the gap between germline ends came to 10 bases. The CDR3 is made up of 13 amino acids. The CDR3 DNA reads TGCAGTGCTAGAGCAAGGGCAGGCTATGGCTACACCTTC. Protein sequence: CSARARAGYGYTF.

This clonotype was observed a handful of times. The V call is TRBV6-5, the J call TRBJ1-4; TRBD1 matches at 9 bases. The ends lost 3 bases at V and 7 bases at J; junction bases unmatched: 3. This CDR3 has 14 amino acids. Per germline, CDR1 MNHEY and CDR2 SVGAGI. The DNA of the CDR3 is TGTGCCAGCAGTTATAGGACAGGGGTTGAAAAACTGTTTTTT. Protein product: CASSYRTGVEKLFF.

In its sample, this clonotype was seen a few times. The chain carries TRBV27 and TRBJ1-1, with D uncertain. Trimming took 8 bases from V and 10 from J, leaving 11 bases between them. The CDR3 loop spans 10 amino acids. Germline-derived CDR1 and CDR2 are MNHEY and SMNVEV (reference sequence). The CDR3 sequence: CASPLLGAFF. The CDR3 region has the DNA TGTGCCAGCCCCCTCCTGGGAGCTTTCTTT.

The chain links TRBV20-1 to TRBJ2-2; the D is unclear. V gave up 7 bases and J gave up 1 base, with 10 bases separating them. This CDR3 comprises 13 residues. Germline V gives CDR1 DFQATT, CDR2 SNEGSKA (reference sequence). The CDR3 DNA reads TGCAGTGTGAGGTCGCAGAACACCGGGGAGCTGTTTTTT. It specifies CSVRSQNTGELFF.

There are a few counts of this clonotype. The V and J genes are TRBV7-2 and TRBJ2-1; D not resolved. The CDR3 is 16 amino acids. V gave up 1 base and J gave up 0 bases, with 10 bases separating them. The germline V gene encodes CDR1 SGHTA and CDR2 FQGNSA. The CDR3 sequence is CASSLGAADSYNEQFF. The CDR3 DNA is TGTGCCAGCAGCTTAGGTGCGGCTGACTCCTACAATGAGCAGTTCTTC. Full variable domain (rest looked up from reference TRBV7-2 and TRBJ2-1): GAGVSQSPSNKVTEKGKDVELRCDPISGHTALYWYRQSLGQGLEFLIYFQGNSAPDKSGLPSDRFSAERTGGSVSTLTIQRTQQEDSAVYLCASSLGAADSYNEQFFGPGTRLTVL.

This clonotype was seen only a few times. The genes are TRBV7-2 and TRBJ1-3; D is ambiguous. The V and J ends lost 5 bases and 1 base respectively, with 12 bases between them. CDR1 SGHTA and CDR2 FQGNSA come from the germline V gene. This CDR3 is built from 15 residues. CDR3 protein: CASSQPGVSGNTIYF. CDR3 sequence (DNA): TGTGCCAGCAGCCAACCCGGGGTGTCTGGAAACACCATATATTTT.

The rearrangement joins TRBV5-8 to TRBJ1-6, with 8 nucleotides matching TRBD1. CDR1 is SGHTS and CDR2 is YDEGEE in the germline V gene. The V segment lost 2 bases and the J segment 8 bases; nucleotides outside the gene matches: 3. CDR3 size: 14 residues. For the CDR3, the DNA is TGTGCCAGCAGCTTTGGACAGGGAGATTCACCCCTCCACTTT. Its protein is CASSFGQGDSPLHF.

V gene TRBV7-8 combines with J gene TRBJ2-3, with TRBD2 matching over 8 bases. The V gene's germline CDR1 is SGHVS and CDR2 FQNEAQ. The CDR3 totals 15 residues. Unmatched junction bases numbered 6, after V lost 3 bases and J lost 4 bases. The CDR3 DNA is TGTGCCAGCAGCTTGCGGGGGGCCCGTCCAGATACGCAGTATTTT. It codes for CASSLRGARPDTQYF.

CDR3 nucleotide sequence: TGTGCCAGCGTCCGGACAGTGAACACTGAAGCTTTCTTT. Its protein product is CASVRTVNTEAFF. This chain uses TRBV6-2 or TRBV6-3 with TRBJ1-1; TRBD1 might be the D (6 bases). The length of the CDR3 is 13 residues. V shed 8 bases and J shed 0 bases, with 10 bases lying between them. From germline, CDR1 is MNHEY and CDR2 SVGEGT.

CDR3 loop: CASTGRHISGNTIYF. The CDR3 coding sequence is TGTGCCAGTACCGGACGCCACATCTCTGGAAACACCATATATTTT. The chain carries TRBV19 and TRBJ1-3; D call uncertain. The CDR3 extends over 15 amino acids. In germline, CDR1 is LNHDA, CDR2 SQIVND (reference sequence). V dropped 7 bases and J dropped 0 bases, with 13 bases sitting between them. Complete variable domain (other parts from reference TRBV19 and TRBJ1-3): DGGITQSPKYLFRKEGQNVTLSCEQNLNHDAMYWYRQDPGQGLRLIYYSQIVNDFQKGDIAEGYSVSREKKESFPLTVTSAQKNPTAFYLCASTGRHISGNTIYFGEGSWLTVV.

This clonotype was detected only a few times. The chain couples TRBV4-1 to TRBJ2-1; 7 nucleotides line up with TRBD1. This CDR3 comprises 15 residues. The V and J ends lost 7 bases and 1 base, in that order; junction bases with no gene match: 7. Germline lookup yields CDR1 MGHRA and CDR2 YSYEKL. The CDR3 region is CASTYGTESYNEQFF. CDR3 sequence (DNA): TGCGCCAGCACCTACGGGACAGAGTCCTACAATGAGCAGTTCTTC.